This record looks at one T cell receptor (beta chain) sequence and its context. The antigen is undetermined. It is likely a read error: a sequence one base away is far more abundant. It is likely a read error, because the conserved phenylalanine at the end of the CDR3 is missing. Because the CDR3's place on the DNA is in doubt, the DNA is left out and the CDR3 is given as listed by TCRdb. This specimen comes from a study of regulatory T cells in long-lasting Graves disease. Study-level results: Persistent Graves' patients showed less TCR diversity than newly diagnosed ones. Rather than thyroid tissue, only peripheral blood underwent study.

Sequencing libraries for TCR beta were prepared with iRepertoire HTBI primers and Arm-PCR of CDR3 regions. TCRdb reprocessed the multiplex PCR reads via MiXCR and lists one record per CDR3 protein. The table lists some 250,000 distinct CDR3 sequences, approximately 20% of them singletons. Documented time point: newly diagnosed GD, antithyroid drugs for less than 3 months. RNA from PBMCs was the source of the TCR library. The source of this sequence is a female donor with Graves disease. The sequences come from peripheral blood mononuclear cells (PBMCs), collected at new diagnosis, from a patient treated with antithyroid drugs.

The CDR3 spells CASSLGTSGRGADTQYL. The chain couples TRBV11-2 to TRBJ2-1; the D call of TRBD2 is as the table states it, not checked on the DNA. CDR1 and CDR2 (germline): SGHAT, FQNNGV. The CDR3 extends over 17 residues, inclusive of both ends.